This record concerns one T cell receptor (beta chain) sequence. The data stem from a study of shared T cell receptors in the human thymus. V lost 5 bases, J lost 3 bases, and 7 bases lay in between. CDR1 WSHSY and CDR2 SAAADI come from the germline V gene. The length of the CDR3 is 12 residues. The assay was immunoSEQ multiplex PCR, and TCRdb's table has in-frame clones only and misses some. The sample shows 720,000 or so clones, 80% to 90% of them seen only once. The sample was also reused in another study, on human thymus T cells. As reported in that work: Within thymic and blood repertoires, V and J gene usage appeared to be biased. As related research reported, thymic repertoires overlapped highly among unrelated individuals.

The chain joins TRBV10-2 to TRBJ1-2; D unclear. The specimen sequenced was thymocytes. The TCR sequence derives from a girl less than two years old with a congenital heart defect. Written as DNA, the CDR3 is TGCGCCAGCAGTTTCACTGACTATGGCTACACCTTC. It specifies CASSFTDYGYTF.